These 19 T cell receptor beta chains came from one sample sequenced in a study of identical twins. TCRdb re-analysed the 5' RACE reads in MiXCR, keeping a single row per CDR3 protein. The sample contains roughly 690,000 distinct CDR3 sequences, roughly 6% of which appear only once. Sequencing input: naive T cells sorted from blood. The source of these receptors is a man aged 18 to 30 in good health.

This clonotype appeared a few times. This chain links TRBV20-1 with TRBJ1-5; the D gene is possibly TRBD1 (5 bases). The CDR3 has 13 residues. The V gene's germline CDR1 is DFQATT and CDR2 SNEGSKA (reference sequence). V lost 5 bases and J 2 bases, leaving 10 bases between the germline ends. As DNA, the CDR3 is TGCAGTGCTGGTAGGGGTGGCAATCAGCCCCAGCATTTT. It is translated as CSAGRGGNQPQHF.

This clonotype has ten or more counts. The rearrangement joins TRBV7-8 to TRBJ2-3, with 7 nucleotides matching TRBD1. The junction had 6 bases not matched to a gene; V was cut back by 5 bases and J by 4 bases. The CDR3 spans 14 residues. CDR1 and CDR2 (germline): SGHVS, FQNEAQ. The CDR3 here is CASSAGQVSDTQYF. The CDR3 DNA sequence: TGTGCCAGCAGCGCCGGACAGGTTTCAGATACGCAGTATTTT.

Note on this clonotype: This clone may be a read error of a much larger clone one base away. The V and J genes are TRBV29-1 and TRBJ1-1; D ambiguous. Per germline, CDR1 SQVTM and CDR2 ANQGSEA. This CDR3 region has 12 residues. The V end was cut by 5 bases, the J end by 0 bases, with 7 bases between. The CDR3 loop reads CSVKWMNTEAFF. The CDR3 nucleotides are TGCAGCGTTAAATGGATGAACACTGAAGCTTTCTTT.

This clonotype appeared a few times. This chain links TRBV6-1 with TRBJ2-1, with 8 bases identical to TRBD2. Germline V gives CDR1 MNHNS, CDR2 SASEGT. The length of the CDR3 is 13 residues. After removal of 6 bases from V and 6 bases from J, the junction contained 4 bases not matched to a gene. The DNA for the CDR3 is TGTGCCAGCAGACGGGAGGGCCGCAATGAGCAGTTCTTC. Residues: CASRREGRNEQFF.

This clonotype was counted between two and nine times. J is TRBJ2-3 and V is TRBV5-6, with D uncertain. Trimming took 4 bases from V and 2 from J, leaving 8 bases between them. In germline, CDR1 is SGHDT, CDR2 YYEEEE. The CDR3 extends over 13 amino acids. The CDR3 loop is CASSRPITDTQYF. CDR3 in DNA: TGTGCCAGCAGCCGACCAATCACAGATACGCAGTATTTT.

This clonotype was seen only a few times. The J gene is TRBJ2-3, the V gene TRBV18; D possibly matches TRBD1 or TRBD2 (5 bases each). The V end was cut by 8 bases, the J end by 6 bases, with 18 bases between. From germline, CDR1 is KGHSH and CDR2 LQKENI. The CDR3 runs to 14 residues. The CDR3 is CASLRAGSPDTQYF. For the CDR3, the DNA is TGTGCCAGCCTCCGGGCAGGGAGTCCGGATACGCAGTATTTT.

This clonotype was seen many times. This sequence joins TRBV12-3 or TRBV12-4 and TRBJ1-3, with D perhaps matching TRBD1 (5 bases). V shed 4 bases and J shed 5 bases, with 12 bases lying between them. This CDR3 comprises 14 residues. Written as DNA, the CDR3 is TGTGCCAGCAGTTATGGGGCAACCCGAAACACCATATATTTT. This codes for CASSYGATRNTIYF.

This clonotype was seen a single time. The J gene is TRBJ2-1, the V gene TRBV7-9; tentatively, D is TRBD1 or TRBD2 (5 bases each). Germline V CDR1 and CDR2: SEHNR, FQNEAQ (reference sequence). V shed 5 bases and J shed 0 bases, with 14 bases lying between them. This CDR3 comprises 16 residues. The CDR3 here is CASSPRMGVSYNEQFF. CDR3 DNA sequence: TGTGCCAGCAGCCCCAGAATGGGGGTCTCCTACAATGAGCAGTTCTTC. Variable domain in full (rest from reference TRBV7-9 and TRBJ2-1): DTGVSQNPRHKITKRGQNVTFRCDPISEHNRLYWYRQTLGQGPEFLTYFQNEAQLEKSRLLSDRFSAERPKGSFSTLEIQRTEQGDSAMYLCASSPRMGVSYNEQFFGPGTRLTVL.

This clonotype was seen ten or more times. The chain has TRBV4-3 and TRBJ2-7; 8 nucleotides match TRBD2. The CDR3 extends over 13 amino acids. Germline V CDR1 and CDR2: LGHNA, YSLEER. The ends lost 4 bases at V and 5 bases at J; junction bases unmatched: 4. CDR3 bases: TGCGCCAGCAGCCCGGGACTAGACAACGAGCAGTACTTC. It translates to CASSPGLDNEQYF.

This clonotype has only a few counts. The V gene is TRBV7-2, the J gene TRBJ2-5, with 9 bases aligning to TRBD2. CDR1 and CDR2 from the germline V gene are SGHTA and FQGNSA. The trim removed 5 bases at V and 3 bases at J, leaving 7 bases unmatched. The CDR3 consists of 15 residues. The CDR3: CASSLNLAGKETQYF. The CDR3 region has the DNA TGTGCCAGCAGCCTTAACCTAGCGGGGAAAGAGACCCAGTACTTC.

The chain combines TRBV5-1 with TRBJ2-7; 8 nucleotides agree with TRBD2. The junction had 8 bases not matched to a gene; V was cut back by 2 bases and J by 7 bases. Germline V gene sequence: CDR1 SGHRS, CDR2 YFSETQ. This CDR3 contains 14 residues. The CDR3 spells CASSFSGSKEEQYF. The CDR3 DNA reads as TGCGCCAGCAGCTTCAGCGGGAGTAAGGAAGAGCAGTACTTC.

This clonotype was found a few times. The V call is TRBV12-3 or TRBV12-4, the J call TRBJ2-1; possibly TRBD2 for D (6 bases). The CDR3 is made up of 13 amino acids. V was pared by 6 bases and J by 8 bases, with 14 bases between. The CDR3 nucleotides read TGTGCCAGCAGCCCCCGACTAGTCGATGAGCAGTTCTTC. Its translation: CASSPRLVDEQFF.

CDR3 in DNA: TGCGCCAGCAGCTTGCGATGGGGCACCGGGGAGCTGTTTTTT. Amino acids: CASSLRWGTGELFF. The V gene is TRBV5-1, the J gene TRBJ2-2; D remains unclear. V gave up 1 base and J gave up 4 bases, with 8 bases separating them. This CDR3 is built from 14 residues. Germline CDR1 reads SGHRS; CDR2 reads YFSETQ.

J is TRBJ2-2 and V is TRBV30; D may be TRBD1 (6 bases). CDR3 length: 13 residues. V was clipped by 0 bases and J by 6 bases, with 8 bases between them. The V gene's germline CDR1 is GTSNPN and CDR2 SVGIG (reference sequence). CDR3: CAWSVQGSGELFF. CDR3 DNA: TGTGCCTGGAGTGTACAGGGTTCCGGGGAGCTGTTTTTT.

As for this clonotype: A read error may be the cause here, since a much bigger clone is one base away. V gene TRBV7-9 combines with J gene TRBJ1-1; D is unresolved. This CDR3 has 14 amino acids. Germline V gives CDR1 SEHNR, CDR2 FQNEAQ (reference sequence). The CDR3 loop reads CSSSLVAENTEAFF. The CDR3 DNA is TGTTCCAGCAGCTTAGTAGCTGAAAACACTGAAGCTTTCTTT. Full variable domain (remainder filled in from reference TRBV7-9 and TRBJ1-1): DTGVSQNPRHKITKRGQNVTFRCDPISEHNRLYWYRQTLGQGPEFLTYFQNEAQLEKSRLLSDRFSAERPKGSFSTLEIQRTEQGDSAMYLCSSSLVAENTEAFFGQGTRLTVV.

The sample holds many counts of this clonotype. Written as DNA, the CDR3 is TGTGCCAGCAGGCAGGGGTACACAGATACGCAGTATTTT. Translating it yields CASRQGYTDTQYF. This chain joins TRBV28 and TRBJ2-3, with a weak D call TRBD1 (6 bases). Germline V CDR1 and CDR2: MDHEN, SYDVKM. The germline V and J ends were trimmed by 6 bases and 2 bases, with 9 bases remaining between them. This CDR3 is 13 amino acids long.

This clonotype came up many times. Here the CDR3 DNA reads TGCAGTGCCCATGGGCGTCGGGCGACACTGGCAGATACGCAGTATTTT. It yields the protein CSAHGRRATLADTQYF. The chain has TRBV20-1 and TRBJ2-3; no reliable D call. Trimming pared 6 bases from V and 4 bases from J, leaving 23 bases between. Germline loops: CDR1 DFQATT, CDR2 SNEGSKA (reference sequence). The CDR3 consists of 16 residues.

The V and J genes are TRBV5-4 and TRBJ2-2, with 8 bases that match TRBD1. CDR1 SGHNT and CDR2 YYREEE come from the germline V gene (reference sequence). V lost 5 bases and J lost 6; bases outside the gene matches: 9. The CDR3 spans 15 residues. CDR3 nucleotides: TGTGCCAGCAGTTTCGGACAGGGCAGGTCCGGGGAGCTGTTTTTT. The encoded protein is CASSFGQGRSGELFF.

This clonotype was recorded at least ten times. V gene TRBV6-5 combines with J gene TRBJ2-2; 7 bases match TRBD2. This CDR3 contains 13 residues. The ends lost 2 bases at V and 6 bases at J; junction bases unmatched: 0. CDR1 and CDR2 from the germline V gene are MNHEY and SVGAGI. CDR3 amino acids: CASSYTSAGELFF. Here the CDR3 DNA reads TGTGCCAGCAGTTACACTAGCGCCGGGGAGCTGTTTTTT.